This T cell receptor (beta chain) was recorded in a study of Ad26.COV2.S vaccination and SARS-CoV-2 variants. The overall study: Participants got Ad26.COV2.S intramuscularly, once or twice 56 days apart.

Treatment of the sample: around 19 received Ad26.COV2.S at low or high dose, single or two shots; 5 received placebo; per-sample allocation not given. Sampling occurred on day 63 after the first vaccine or placebo injection. Donation was by an adult aged 18-55 years who was in Boston. As its vector, the vaccine had Ad26, which expressed Wuhan-strain SARS-CoV-2 spike. Some clones are missing from TCRdb's copy, which holds only in-frame ones; the method was immunoSEQ multiplex PCR. The repertoire holds roughly 700,000 clones, with more than 80% as singletons. As for this clone: Its antigen remains unknown.

The study, taken as a whole, reports: Placebo and vaccine recipients had non-spike TCR breadth that was similar.

This specimen consisted of peripheral blood, obtained in a trial of Ad26.COV2.S vaccine versus placebo. The sequence was collected from a person aged 18-65 years who received the Ad26.COV2.S COVID-19 vaccine or a placebo.

The CDR3 loop is CASSKTDAGDETQYF. CDR3 nucleotide sequence: TGCGCCAGCAGCAAAACTGACGCGGGGGACGAGACCCAGTACTTC. The chain has TRBV4-3 and TRBJ2-5, with TRBD2 matching over 7 bases. V lost 5 bases, J lost 5 bases, and 11 bases stayed unmatched. The CDR3 has 15 residues. Germline CDR1 and CDR2: LGHNA and YSLEER.